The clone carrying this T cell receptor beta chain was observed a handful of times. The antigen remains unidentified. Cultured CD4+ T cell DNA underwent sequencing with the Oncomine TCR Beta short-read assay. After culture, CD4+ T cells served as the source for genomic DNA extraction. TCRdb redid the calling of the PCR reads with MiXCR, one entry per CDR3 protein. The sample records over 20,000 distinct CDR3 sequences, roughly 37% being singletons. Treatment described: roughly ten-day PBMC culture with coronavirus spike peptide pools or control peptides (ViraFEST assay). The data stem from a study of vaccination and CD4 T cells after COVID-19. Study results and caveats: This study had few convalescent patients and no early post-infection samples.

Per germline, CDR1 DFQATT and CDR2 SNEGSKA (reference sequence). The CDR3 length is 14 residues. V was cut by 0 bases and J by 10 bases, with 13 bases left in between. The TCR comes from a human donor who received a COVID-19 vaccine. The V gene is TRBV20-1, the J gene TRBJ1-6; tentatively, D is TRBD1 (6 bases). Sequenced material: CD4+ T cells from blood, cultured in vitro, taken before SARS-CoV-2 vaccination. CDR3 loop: CSARDPTGHSPLHF. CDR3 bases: TGCAGTGCTAGAGATCCGACAGGTCACTCACCCCTCCACTTT.